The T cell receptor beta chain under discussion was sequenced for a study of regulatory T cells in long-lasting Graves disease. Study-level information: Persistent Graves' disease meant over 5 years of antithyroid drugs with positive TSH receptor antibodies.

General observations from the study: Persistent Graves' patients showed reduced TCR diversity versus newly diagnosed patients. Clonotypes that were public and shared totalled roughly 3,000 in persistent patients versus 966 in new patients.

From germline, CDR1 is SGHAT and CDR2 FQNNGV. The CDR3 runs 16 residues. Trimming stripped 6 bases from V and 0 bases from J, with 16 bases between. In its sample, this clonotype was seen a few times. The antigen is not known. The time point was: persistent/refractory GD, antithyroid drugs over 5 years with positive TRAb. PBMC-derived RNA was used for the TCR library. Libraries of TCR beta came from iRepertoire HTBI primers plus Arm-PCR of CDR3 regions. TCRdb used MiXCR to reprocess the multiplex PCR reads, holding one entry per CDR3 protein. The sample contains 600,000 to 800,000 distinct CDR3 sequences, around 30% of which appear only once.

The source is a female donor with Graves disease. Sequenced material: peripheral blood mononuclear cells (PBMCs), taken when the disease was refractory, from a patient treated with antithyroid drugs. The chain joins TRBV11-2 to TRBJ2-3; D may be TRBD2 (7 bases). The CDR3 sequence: CASSSTGGPSTDTQYF. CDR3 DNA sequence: TGTGCCAGCAGTTCGACCGGGGGGCCTAGCACAGATACGCAGTATTTT. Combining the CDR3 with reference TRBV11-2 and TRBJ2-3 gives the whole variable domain EAGVAQSPRYKIIEKRQSVAFWCNPISGHATLYWYQQILGQGPKLLIQFQNNGVVDDSQLPKDRFSAERLKGVDSTLKIQPAKLEDSAVYLCASSSTGGPSTDTQYFGPGTRLTVL.